The source of this T cell receptor (beta chain) is a study of shared clonotypes between healthy human individuals. Findings of the study overall: Generation probabilities were higher for clonotypes shared across all four sorted-subset donors than for unshared ones. The study generally estimated greater richness for naive than memory subsets.

About this clone: Antigen specificity is unknown.

Profiled with immunoSEQ multiplex PCR; TCRdb holds only in-frame clones, not every one. Of a few hundred thousand clones in the sample, about 96% are singletons; the top ten hold 0.32%. Germline values: CDR1 ENHRY, CDR2 SYGVKD. The V and J ends lost 6 bases and 0 bases respectively, with 18 bases between them. The CDR3 consists of 17 residues. V is TRBV10-3 and J is TRBJ2-1; maybe TRBD1 (5 bases). The receptor was isolated from a man aged 25-45 years in good health. Input material: memory CD8+ T cells sorted from blood. The subset is: CD45RO+ cells pooled with CCR7-negative TemRA cells. This CDR3 reads CAISLLLQESSYNEQFF. CDR3 DNA sequence: TGTGCCATCAGCCTCCTTTTACAGGAGAGCTCCTACAATGAGCAGTTCTTC.